The present T cell receptor (beta chain) was sequenced within a study of T cell responses to AZD1222 COVID-19 vaccine. Study-wide points: At baseline, seropositivity was found in only a handful of AZD1222 recipients. The peak T cell response came first, and repertoires were sampled only after it. Unmutated regions of variants are reportedly targeted by nearly half of spike-specific TCRs. Donors skewed white British and female; clonal diversity was possibly underestimated.

This CDR3 has 14 residues. V gave up 1 base and J gave up 5 bases, with 10 bases separating them. Germline values: CDR1 LGHDT, CDR2 YNNKEL (reference sequence). As for this clone: Its specificity is not known.

Generated by immunoSEQ multiplex PCR, the TCRdb table keeps only in-frame clones and is missing some. The table has 150,000 to 200,000 clones, about 91% seen once. Sequencing was performed on peripheral blood, taken on day 0 of AZD1222 vaccination. This TCR derives from an adult in good health. The J gene is TRBJ2-3, the V gene TRBV3-1 (or the pseudogene TRBV3-2); perhaps D is TRBD1 or TRBD2 (5 bases each). CDR3 DNA sequence: TGTGCCAGCAGCCAAGCTCATGGGGGAGATACGCAGTATTTT. Residues: CASSQAHGGDTQYF.